This entry concerns a single T cell receptor beta chain. The CDR3 totals 11 residues. Per the germline V gene, CDR1 is SGHAT and CDR2 is FQNNGV. Trimming took 4 bases from V and 2 from J, leaving 1 base between them. Sample treatment: about 20 received Ad26.COV2.S at low or high dose, single or two shots; 5 received placebo; per-sample allocation not given. At day 63 after the first vaccine or placebo injection, samples were drawn. This entry belongs to a study of Ad26.COV2.S vaccination and SARS-CoV-2 variants. The table came from immunoSEQ multiplex PCR; TCRdb's copy has only in-frame clones and leaves some out. Seen here are about 400,000 clones, about four fifths observed once, and the top ten hold about 7.4%.

This TCR derives from a person between 18 and 60 years old who received the Ad26.COV2.S COVID-19 vaccine or a placebo. The starting material was peripheral blood, obtained in a trial of Ad26.COV2.S vaccine versus placebo. The genes are TRBV11-2 and TRBJ2-3, with no clear D. For the CDR3, the DNA is TGTGCCAGCAGCTACACAGATACGCAGTATTTT. Amino acids: CASSYTDTQYF. The full variable domain, rest sourced from reference TRBV11-2 and TRBJ2-3, is EAGVAQSPRYKIIEKRQSVAFWCNPISGHATLYWYQQILGQGPKLLIQFQNNGVVDDSQLPKDRFSAERLKGVDSTLKIQPAKLEDSAVYLCASSYTDTQYFGPGTRLTVL.